The clone carrying this T cell receptor (beta chain) has only a few counts. Its antigen remains unidentified. This sample was included in a study of metastatic and nonmetastatic thyroid tumors. General study findings and limits: A significant increase in TCR beta diversity was reportedly seen in malignant thyroid tumors relative to benign nodules, in blood and tumor.

TCRdb used MiXCR to call clones anew from the PCR reads. The table has about 4,300 clones, less than 40% seen once. Thyroid surgery had not been preceded by any treatment in any patient. The TCR originated in a female donor with papillary thyroid cancer or a benign thyroid nodule (not recorded which). Some clones in this sample may be carry-over from other donors' samples. The sample taken for sequencing was adjacent normal tissue.

For the CDR3, the DNA is TGTGCCACCAGTGAAGGGGTGCTGGGGGCCGGGGAGCTGTTTTTT. Translation gives CATSEGVLGAGELFF. J is TRBJ2-2 and V is TRBV24-1; D tentatively reads TRBD1 or TRBD2 (5 bases each). CDR1 KGHDR and CDR2 SFDVKD come from the germline V gene. The V end lost 4 bases, the J end lost 6 bases, and 14 bases lay between the germline ends. The CDR3 length is 15 residues.